This T cell receptor beta chain is drawn from a study of blood T cell repertoires in COVID-19. Turning to the study itself: In each case, the material was cDNA or gDNA derived from T cells, B-cell-depleted T cells, or PBMCs.

This CDR3 region has 13 residues. With 4 bases removed from V and 10 bases from J, the gap between germline ends came to 11 bases. Some clones are missing from TCRdb's copy, which holds only in-frame ones; the method was immunoSEQ multiplex PCR. This sample has some 250,000 clones, with over 70% found just once. This clone was observed a single time. The receptor was isolated from an elderly woman with acute or convalescent COVID-19. Sequenced input: peripheral blood. The V call is TRBV12-3 or TRBV12-4, the J call TRBJ1-6, with D possibly matching TRBD1 (6 bases). Here the CDR3 reads CASSSSGTSPLHF. Here the CDR3 DNA reads TGTGCCAGCAGTTCCTCGGGGACATCACCCCTCCACTTT.